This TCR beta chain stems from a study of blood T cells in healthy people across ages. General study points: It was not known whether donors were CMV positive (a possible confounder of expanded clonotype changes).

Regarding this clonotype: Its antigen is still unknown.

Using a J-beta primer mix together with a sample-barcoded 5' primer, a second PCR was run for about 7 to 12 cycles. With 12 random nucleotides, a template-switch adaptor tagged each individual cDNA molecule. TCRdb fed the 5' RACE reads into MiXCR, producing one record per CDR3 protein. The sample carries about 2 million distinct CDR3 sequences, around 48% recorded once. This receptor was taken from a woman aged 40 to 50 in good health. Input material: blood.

The CDR3, as DNA: TGTGCCAGCAGGACTCGACTAGGGACCCCGCAAGAGACCCAGTACTTC. It yields the protein CASRTRLGTPQETQYF. This chain uses TRBV6-5 with TRBJ2-5, with a possible D match to TRBD2 (6 bases). CDR1 and CDR2 from the germline V gene are MNHEY and SVGAGI. The CDR3 consists of 16 residues. Trimming pared 6 bases from V and 2 bases from J, leaving 19 bases between.